What follows is one T cell receptor beta chain and its context. The antigen remains unidentified. The data belong to a study of shared clonotypes between healthy human individuals. Across the whole study: Per donor, three plates held CD4 naive cells, three held CD4 memory, two held CD8 naive and one held CD8 memory.

Study-wide points: On the whole, naive subsets had larger estimated richness than memory subsets had.

This CDR3 is 15 amino acids long. The V and J ends lost 11 bases and 0 bases, in that order; junction bases with no gene match: 8. Germline values: CDR1 SNHLY, CDR2 FYNNEI. It was CD45RO-negative cells, positively selected for CCR7, that made up naive CD8 cells, with terminally differentiated effector memory CD45RA+ cells excluded. Every contributor of samples was a Caucasian grown-up residing in Nashville, Tennessee. Every subset's genomic DNA went evenly onto several immunoSEQ plates. Method: immunoSEQ multiplex PCR; TCRdb's copy keeps in-frame clones and lacks some. The top ten clones hold 1.5% to 2% of a sample with about 2.2 million clones, just under 95% of them seen once.

This clonotype originated in a man aged 18-30 years in good health. Some clones in this sample may be carry-over from other donors' samples. The gene calls are TRBV2 and TRBJ2-2; 8 bases are shared with TRBD2. Sample: naive CD8+ T cells from PBMCs. CDR3 protein: CAADISGTNTGELFF. As DNA, the CDR3 is TGTGCCGCGGATATTAGCGGGACGAACACCGGGGAGCTGTTTTTT.